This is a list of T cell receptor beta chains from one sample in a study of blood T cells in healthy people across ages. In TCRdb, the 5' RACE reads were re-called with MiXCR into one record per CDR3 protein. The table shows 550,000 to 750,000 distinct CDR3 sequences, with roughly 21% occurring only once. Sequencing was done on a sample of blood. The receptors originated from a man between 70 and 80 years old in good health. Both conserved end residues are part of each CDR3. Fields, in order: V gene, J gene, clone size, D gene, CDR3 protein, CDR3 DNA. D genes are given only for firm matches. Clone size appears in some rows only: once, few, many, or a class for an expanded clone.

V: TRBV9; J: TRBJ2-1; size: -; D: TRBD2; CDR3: CASSARTSGSQDEQFF; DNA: TGTGCCAGCAGCGCCCGGACTAGCGGGAGTCAGGATGAGCAGTTCTTC
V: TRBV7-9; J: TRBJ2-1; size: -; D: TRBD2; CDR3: CASSSPKTSGGDNEQFF; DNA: TGTGCCAGCAGCTCCCCAAAGACTAGCGGGGGAGACAATGAGCAGTTCTTC
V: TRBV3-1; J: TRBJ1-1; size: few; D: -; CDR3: CASSPGGGPSDF; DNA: TGTGCCAGCAGTCCCGGGGGAGGGCCCTCGGACTTT
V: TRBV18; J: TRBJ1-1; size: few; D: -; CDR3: CASSPAQGAMNTEAFF; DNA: TGTGCCAGCTCACCAGCACAGGGAGCTATGAACACTGAAGCTTTCTTT
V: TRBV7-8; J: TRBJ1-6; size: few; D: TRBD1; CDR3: CASSSTGTASSYNSPLHF; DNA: TGTGCCAGCAGCTCGACCGGGACAGCTTCCTCCTATAATTCACCCCTCCACTTT
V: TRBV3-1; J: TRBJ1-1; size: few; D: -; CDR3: CASSQDSGGVGSAEAFF; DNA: TGTGCCAGCAGCCAAGATTCGGGCGGGGTAGGCAGCGCTGAAGCTTTCTTT
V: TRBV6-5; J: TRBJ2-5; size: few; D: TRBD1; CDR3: CASRTGQGEGETQYF; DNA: TGTGCCAGCAGAACTGGACAGGGCGAGGGAGAGACCCAGTACTTC
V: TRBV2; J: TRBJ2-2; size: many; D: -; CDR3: CASSEGLGDVGELFF; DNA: TGTGCCAGCAGTGAAGGCCTGGGGGATGTCGGGGAGCTGTTTTTT
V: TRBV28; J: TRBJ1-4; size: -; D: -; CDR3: CASRHPVGAGLEKLFF; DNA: TGTGCCAGCAGACATCCGGTGGGGGCAGGGCTTGAAAAACTGTTTTTT
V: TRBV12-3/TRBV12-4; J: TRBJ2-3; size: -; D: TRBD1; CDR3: CASSPLGGADAQYF; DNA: TGTGCCAGCAGTCCCTTAGGGGGCGCAGATGCGCAGTATTTT
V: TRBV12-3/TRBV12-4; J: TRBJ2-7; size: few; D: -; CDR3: CASRRGGGHSYEQYF; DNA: TGTGCCAGCAGACGAGGGGGGGGTCACTCCTACGAGCAGTACTTC
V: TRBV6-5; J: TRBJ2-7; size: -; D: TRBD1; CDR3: CASIGTAPRGHEQYF; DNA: TGTGCCAGCATCGGGACAGCTCCCCGTGGCCACGAGCAGTACTTC
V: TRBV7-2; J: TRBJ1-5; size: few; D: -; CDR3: CASSPHPGYSNQPQHF; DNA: TGTGCCAGCAGCCCGCACCCAGGCTATAGCAATCAGCCCCAGCATTTT
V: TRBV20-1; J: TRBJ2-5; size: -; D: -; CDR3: CSARYREQETQYF; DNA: TGCAGTGCTAGGTACAGGGAGCAAGAGACCCAGTACTTC
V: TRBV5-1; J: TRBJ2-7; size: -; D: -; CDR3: CASSQGQGLGHEQYF; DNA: TGCGCCAGCAGCCAAGGGCAGGGTTTGGGCCACGAGCAGTACTTC
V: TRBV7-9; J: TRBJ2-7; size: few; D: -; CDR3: CASKGVYYEQYF; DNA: TGTGCCAGCAAGGGGGTTTACTACGAGCAGTACTTC
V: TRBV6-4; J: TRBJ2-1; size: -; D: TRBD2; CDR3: CASSRLAGAYNEQFF; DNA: TGTGCCAGCAGTCGTCTAGCGGGAGCCTACAATGAGCAGTTCTTC
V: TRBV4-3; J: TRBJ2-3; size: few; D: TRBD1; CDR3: CASSSDRGRADTQYF; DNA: TGCGCCAGCAGCTCAGACAGGGGGCGCGCAGATACGCAGTATTTT
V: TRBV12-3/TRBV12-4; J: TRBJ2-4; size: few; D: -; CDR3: CASSFAGNPAKNIQYF; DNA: TGTGCCAGCAGTTTCGCAGGGAATCCAGCCAAAAACATTCAGTACTTC
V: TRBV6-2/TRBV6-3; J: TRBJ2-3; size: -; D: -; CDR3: CASSRPGTPTDTQYF; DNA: TGTGCCAGCAGTCGGCCGGGGACCCCCACAGATACGCAGTATTTT
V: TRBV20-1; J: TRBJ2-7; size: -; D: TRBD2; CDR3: CSASDTRLAKVEQYF; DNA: TGCAGTGCTAGCGACACTAGACTAGCTAAAGTCGAGCAGTACTTC
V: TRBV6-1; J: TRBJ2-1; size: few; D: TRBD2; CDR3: CASSDNSGRDSYNEQFF; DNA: TGTGCCAGCAGTGATAATAGCGGGAGGGACTCCTACAATGAGCAGTTCTTC
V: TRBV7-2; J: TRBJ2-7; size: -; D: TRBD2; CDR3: CASSYIPLAGPSYEQYF; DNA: TGTGCCAGCAGCTATATTCCCTTAGCGGGGCCCTCCTACGAGCAGTACTTC
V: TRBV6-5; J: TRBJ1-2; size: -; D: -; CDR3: CASSGDRVLYGYTF; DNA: TGTGCCAGCAGTGGGGACCGGGTTCTCTATGGCTACACCTTC
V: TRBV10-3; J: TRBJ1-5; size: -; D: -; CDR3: CAISEHRAQPQHF; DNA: TGTGCCATCAGTGAACACAGGGCTCAGCCCCAGCATTTT
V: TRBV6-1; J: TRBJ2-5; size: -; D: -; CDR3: CASSDTQQETQYF; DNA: TGTGCCAGCAGTGATACGCAACAAGAGACCCAGTACTTC
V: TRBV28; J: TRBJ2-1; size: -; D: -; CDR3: CASSSQSRREQFF; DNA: TGTGCCAGCAGTTCCCAAAGTCGGAGGGAGCAGTTCTTC
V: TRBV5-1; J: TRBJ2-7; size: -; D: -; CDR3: CASSFDGTYEQYF; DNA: TGCGCCAGCAGCTTCGACGGGACCTACGAGCAGTACTTC
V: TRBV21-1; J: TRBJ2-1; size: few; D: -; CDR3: CASSKAGLAAYNEQFF; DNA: TGTGCCAGCAGCAAAGCGGGACTAGCGGCATACAATGAGCAGTTCTTC
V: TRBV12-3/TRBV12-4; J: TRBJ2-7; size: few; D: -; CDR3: CASSFLSSGQYEQYF; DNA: TGTGCCAGCAGTTTTTTGAGTAGCGGCCAGTACGAGCAGTACTTC
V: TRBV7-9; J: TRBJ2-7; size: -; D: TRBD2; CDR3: CASSSKGLGGLAYEQYF; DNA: TGTGCCAGCAGCTCGAAGGGCTTAGGGGGACTAGCCTACGAGCAGTACTTC
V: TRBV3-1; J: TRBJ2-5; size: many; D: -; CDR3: CASSPIIGGQETQYF; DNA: TGTGCCAGCAGCCCAATTATCGGAGGGCAAGAGACCCAGTACTTC
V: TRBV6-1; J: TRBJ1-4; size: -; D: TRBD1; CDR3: CASRRDRVGEKLFF; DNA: TGTGCCAGCCGTCGGGACAGGGTAGGGGAAAAACTGTTTTTT
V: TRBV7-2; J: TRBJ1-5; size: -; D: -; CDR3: CASSLQARDNQPQHF; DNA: TGTGCCAGCAGCTTACAGGCCAGGGACAATCAGCCCCAGCATTTT
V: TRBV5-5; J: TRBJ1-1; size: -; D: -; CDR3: CASSLQGMRNTEAFF; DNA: TGTGCCAGCAGCTTGCAGGGGATGAGGAACACTGAAGCTTTCTTT
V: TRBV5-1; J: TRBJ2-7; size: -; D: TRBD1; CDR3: CASSERDSLYEQYF; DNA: TGCGCCAGCAGCGAACGGGACAGCCTCTACGAGCAGTACTTC
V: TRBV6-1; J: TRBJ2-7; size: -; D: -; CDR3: CASNLLGEQYF; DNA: TGTGCCAGCAATTTGTTAGGGGAGCAGTACTTC
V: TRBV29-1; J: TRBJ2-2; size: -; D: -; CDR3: CSVGLLGELFF; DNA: TGCAGCGTTGGACTCCTCGGGGAGCTGTTTTTT
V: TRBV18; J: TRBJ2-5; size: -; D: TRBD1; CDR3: CASSPLPGQGEETQYF; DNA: TGTGCCAGCTCACCCTTACCGGGACAGGGGGAAGAGACCCAGTACTTC
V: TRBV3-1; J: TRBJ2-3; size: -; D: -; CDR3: CASSQRFGSGTDTQYF; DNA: TGTGCCAGCAGCCAAAGGTTCGGTAGCGGCACAGATACGCAGTATTTT
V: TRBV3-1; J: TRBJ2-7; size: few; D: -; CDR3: CASSDYLKRLSSYEQYF; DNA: TGTGCCAGCAGCGACTACTTAAAACGCCTTAGCTCCTACGAGCAGTACTTC
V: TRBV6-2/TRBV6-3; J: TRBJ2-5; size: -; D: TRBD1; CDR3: CASSRPGQLLQETQYF; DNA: TGTGCCAGCAGTCGTCCGGGACAGTTACTCCAAGAGACCCAGTACTTC
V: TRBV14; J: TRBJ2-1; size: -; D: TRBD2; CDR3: CASSQALAGIHEQFF; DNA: TGTGCCAGCAGCCAAGCTCTAGCGGGAATCCATGAGCAGTTCTTC
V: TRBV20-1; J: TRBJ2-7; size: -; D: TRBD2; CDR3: CSARDIAGGQYEQYF; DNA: TGCAGTGCTAGAGACATAGCGGGAGGCCAATACGAGCAGTACTTC
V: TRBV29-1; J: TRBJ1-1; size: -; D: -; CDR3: CSVEETENTEAFF; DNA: TGCAGCGTTGAGGAGACAGAGAACACTGAAGCTTTCTTT
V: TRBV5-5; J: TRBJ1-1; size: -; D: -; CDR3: CASSLMGAPEAFF; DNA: TGTGCCAGCAGCTTGATGGGTGCGCCTGAAGCTTTCTTT
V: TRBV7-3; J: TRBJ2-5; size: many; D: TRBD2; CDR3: CASSLMGLAEETQYF; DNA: TGTGCCAGCAGCTTAATGGGACTAGCGGAAGAGACCCAGTACTTC
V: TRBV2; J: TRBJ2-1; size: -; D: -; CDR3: CASKEGDEQFF; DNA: TGTGCCAGCAAGGAAGGTGATGAGCAGTTCTTC
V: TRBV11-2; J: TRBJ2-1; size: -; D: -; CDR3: CASSLAQRAYNEQFF; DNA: TGTGCCAGCAGCTTAGCCCAGCGCGCCTACAATGAGCAGTTCTTC
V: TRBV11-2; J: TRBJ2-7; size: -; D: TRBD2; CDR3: CASSLDWTSDEQYF; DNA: TGTGCCAGCAGCTTAGATTGGACTAGCGACGAGCAGTACTTC
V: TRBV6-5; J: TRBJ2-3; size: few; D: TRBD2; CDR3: CASSYSRSGIQWDTQYF; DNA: TGTGCCAGCAGTTACTCGAGGAGCGGGATACAGTGGGATACGCAGTATTTT
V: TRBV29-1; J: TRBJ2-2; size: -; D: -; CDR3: CSVDWGGQANGELFF; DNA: TGCAGCGTTGATTGGGGGGGACAGGCGAACGGGGAGCTGTTTTTT
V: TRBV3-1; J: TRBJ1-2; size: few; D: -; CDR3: CASSQPRPELGYTF; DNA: TGTGCCAGCAGCCAACCGAGACCCGAACTGGGCTACACCTTC